This T cell receptor beta chain was captured in a study of PD-L1 blockade in urothelial cancer. Study summary: Treatment start was followed by blood analysis at 3 weeks (second dose) and again at 6 weeks.

Spiking of synthetic TCR analog templates was performed in each PCR. Sequenced by immunoSEQ multiplex PCR; TCRdb stores in-frame clones only, minus some. The top ten clones hold approximately 15% of a sample with 70,000 to 90,000 clones, approximately 81% of them seen once. Time point in this sample: pretreatment peripheral blood. Study findings and constraints: For durable-benefit patients, tumor-associated blood clones expanded more at 3 weeks.

A remark on this clone: Its target is unknown.

CDR1 is SGHNT, CDR2 YENEEA, per germline. The CDR3 contains 14 residues. Trimming removed 4 bases at V and 6 bases at J, with 12 bases between. The source is a man in his 60s with urothelial cancer. Specimen: PBMCs, collected around atezolizumab (anti-PD-L1) treatment. The chain recombines TRBV11-3 with TRBJ1-4; weak D call: TRBD1 (6 bases). CDR3 bases: TGTGCCAGCAGCTCCAGGGGATTGGATGAAAAACTGTTTTTT. Translating it yields CASSSRGLDEKLFF.